The sequence of this TCR beta chain was determined in a study of CD8 T cells in Susac syndrome. General study findings and limits: No clonal expansion appeared among CD4+ T cells in Susac patients.

About this clonotype: Its antigen is not identified.

Germline CDR1 DFQATT, CDR2 SNEGSKA (reference sequence). V lost 6 bases to trimming and J lost 4 bases, with 21 bases between them. The CDR3 sequence is 15 residues long. RNA, at about 0.45 to 1 ug, was reverse transcribed with random hexamers. TCRdb re-analysed the immunoSEQ multiplex PCR reads in MiXCR, keeping a single row per CDR3 protein. The sample consists of about 190,000 distinct CDR3 sequences, under 97% of them appearing once. The chain employs TRBV20-1 and TRBJ1-2; the D gene is possibly TRBD1 (5 bases). Sequenced: CD4+ T cells from PBMCs. The TCR was taken from a human donor with Susac syndrome. The CDR3 sequence: CSAQSMVIGTYGYTF. The CDR3 DNA follows: TGCAGTGCCCAAAGCATGGTCATCGGGACCTATGGCTACACCTTC.